These 11 T cell receptor beta chains were sequenced from one sample in a study of blood T cell repertoires in COVID-19. Method: immunoSEQ multiplex PCR; TCRdb's copy keeps in-frame clones and lacks some. The table records around 64,000 clones, approximately 84% of them present only once. Sequences were obtained from peripheral blood. These receptors originate from a man aged 50-60 years with active COVID-19.

This clone was seen only once. The chain recombines TRBV7-6 with TRBJ2-5; 13 bases match TRBD2. V dropped 5 bases and J dropped 5; count of bases not matched to a gene: 14. Per the germline V gene, CDR1 is SGHVS and CDR2 is FNYEAQ. CDR3 length equals 18 residues. Here the CDR3 reads CASSPRTSGGGSRETQYF. In DNA, the CDR3 is TGTGCCAGCAGCCCAAGGACTAGCGGGGGAGGTTCGCGGGAGACCCAGTACTTC.

This clone showed up just once. In DNA form, the CDR3 reads TGTGCCAGCAGCCTGGGACAGCAAGAGACCCAGTACTTC. It is translated as CASSLGQQETQYF. The chain joins TRBV7-9 to TRBJ2-5; 7 bases line up with TRBD1. V trimming: 5 bases; J trimming: 2 bases; junction bases outside the gene matches: 2. This CDR3 is built from 13 residues. CDR1 is SEHNR and CDR2 is FQNEAQ in the germline V gene (reference sequence).

The V and J genes are TRBV28 and TRBJ2-1; D unresolved. This CDR3 spans 15 amino acids. Trimming took off 3 bases at V and 5 bases at J, with 14 bases between the two ends. Germline assignment: CDR1 MDHEN and CDR2 SYDVKM. In nucleotides, the CDR3 is TGTGCCAGCAGTTTTAATGAGCGATTACACAATGAGCAGTTCTTC. Its protein is CASSFNERLHNEQFF.

This clone was seen a handful of times. V is TRBV2 and J is TRBJ1-2; 11 bases agree with TRBD1. The CDR3 sequence is 13 residues long. Per germline, CDR1 SNHLY and CDR2 FYNNEI. J gave up 13 bases and V 4 bases, and 8 bases lay outside the gene matches. Here the CDR3 reads CASSGGTGGVRTF. The CDR3, as DNA: TGTGCCAGCAGTGGCGGGACAGGGGGAGTTCGCACCTTC.

The chain couples TRBV10-1 to TRBJ1-1; perhaps TRBD1 as D (5 bases). From germline, CDR1 is WNHNN and CDR2 SYGVQD (reference sequence). Trimming took off 3 bases at V and 6 bases at J, with 11 bases between the two ends. The CDR3 has 13 residues. Here the CDR3 reads CASSDGGFAEAFF. For the CDR3, the DNA is TGCGCCAGCAGTGACGGGGGATTCGCTGAAGCTTTCTTT.

V usage is TRBV6-1 and J usage is TRBJ1-6; D perhaps matches TRBD1 (6 bases). In germline, CDR1 is MNHNS, CDR2 SASEGT. The CDR3 totals 17 residues. Trimming shortened V by 2 bases and J by 12 bases, and 23 bases separated the two germline ends. For the CDR3, the DNA is TGTGCCAGCAGTGAAAACCCCGTCGGGACAAGCATCTTACCCCTCCACTTT. Its translation is CASSENPVGTSILPLHF.

This chain joins TRBV6-5 and TRBJ1-5, with TRBD1 matching over 8 bases. V shed 6 bases and J 3 bases; nucleotides not matched to a gene: 1. There are 13 residues in the CDR3. Germline V gives CDR1 MNHEY, CDR2 SVGAGI. The CDR3 loop is CASRGQANQPQHF. In DNA, the CDR3 is TGTGCCAGCAGGGGACAGGCCAATCAGCCCCAGCATTTT.

The chain joins TRBV2 to TRBJ1-4; TRBD1 might be the D (6 bases). CDR3 size: 14 residues. The germline V gene has CDR1 SNHLY and CDR2 FYNNEI. Trimming removed 8 bases from V and 1 base from J, with 11 bases in between. CDR3 in amino acids: CASYPDRTNEKLFF. In DNA form, the CDR3 reads TGTGCCAGCTACCCGGACAGAACTAATGAAAAACTGTTTTTT.

This chain joins TRBV18 and TRBJ2-7; the D gene is possibly TRBD1 (6 bases). This CDR3 spans 14 amino acids. The V end lost 4 bases, the J end lost 0 bases, and 10 bases lay between the germline ends. The V gene's germline CDR1 is KGHSH and CDR2 LQKENI. CDR3 coding DNA: TGTGCCAGCTCACGCCGGGACACCTCCTACGAGCAGTACTTC. Its translation: CASSRRDTSYEQYF.

The rearrangement links TRBV7-8 to TRBJ1-5, with 8 nucleotides matching TRBD1. In germline, CDR1 is SGHVS, CDR2 FQNEAQ. This CDR3 contains 17 residues. With 6 bases clipped from V and 3 bases from J, the junction kept 13 bases outside the gene matches. The CDR3 DNA reads TGTGCCAGCAGTATCGGGACAGGAGTCGGAGACAATCAGCCCCAGCATTTT. Protein: CASSIGTGVGDNQPQHF.

This clone occurred once. In nucleotides, the CDR3 is TGTGCCAGCAGTTTGACTAGCCCCGGCACAGATACGCAGTATTTT. Translating gives CASSLTSPGTDTQYF. The chain has TRBV28 and TRBJ2-3, with 7 bases that match TRBD2. The CDR3 sequence is 15 residues long. Per germline, CDR1 MDHEN and CDR2 SYDVKM. Losses at the gene ends were 3 bases for V and 1 base for J; bases not matched to a gene: 4.